Shown below are 27 T cell receptor beta chains from a single sample sequenced in a study of Ad26.COV2.S vaccination and SARS-CoV-2 variants. Treatment denoted: roughly 19 received Ad26.COV2.S at low or high dose, single or two shots; roughly five received placebo; per-sample allocation not given. Sampling was performed 63 days after the first vaccine or placebo injection. The table came from immunoSEQ multiplex PCR; TCRdb's copy has only in-frame clones and leaves some out. This sample has about 680,000 clones, with 80% to 90% found just once. Material: peripheral blood, obtained in a trial of Ad26.COV2.S vaccine versus placebo. These receptors were obtained from a person between 18 and 65 years old who received the Ad26.COV2.S COVID-19 vaccine or a placebo.

The rearrangement joins TRBV29-1 to TRBJ2-2; 13 nucleotides line up with TRBD2. The CDR3 consists of 14 residues. V lost 4 bases to trimming and J lost 6 bases; unmatched junction nucleotides: 2. Germline V CDR1 and CDR2: SQVTM, ANQGSEA. The CDR3 DNA reads TGCAGCGTTGGAGGACTAGCGGGAGCCGGGGAGCTGTTTTTT. Amino acids: CSVGGLAGAGELFF.

The V and J genes are TRBV6-2 or TRBV6-3 and TRBJ1-1, with unresolved D. The length of the CDR3 is 14 residues. The V and J ends lost 3 bases and 0 bases respectively, with 8 bases between them. CDR1 is MNHEY, CDR2 SVGEGT, per germline. The CDR3: CASSYYSMNTEAFF. CDR3 nucleotides: TGTGCCAGCAGTTATTACAGCATGAACACTGAAGCTTTCTTT.

The sample holds one count of this clone. The chain uses TRBV5-1 and TRBJ2-3; 13 bases match TRBD2. Per the germline V gene, CDR1 is SGHRS and CDR2 is YFSETQ. CDR3 size: 16 residues. V shed 0 bases and J 4 bases; nucleotides not matched to a gene: 2. CDR3 bases: TGCGCCAGCAGCTTGGTGGGACTAGCGGGACCAGATACGCAGTATTTT. This codes for CASSLVGLAGPDTQYF.

The chain combines TRBV7-2 with TRBJ2-5, with no clear D. Between the trimmed V and J ends, which lost 7 bases and 5 bases, there was a span of 14 bases. Germline CDR1 is SGHTA and CDR2 is FQGNSA. This CDR3 spans 13 amino acids. The CDR3: CASNPRTEETQYF. The CDR3 DNA follows: TGTGCCAGCAACCCACGGACGGAGGAGACCCAGTACTTC.

The rearrangement joins TRBV27 to TRBJ2-5; D is unresolved. CDR3 length: 10 residues. Looked up from germline, CDR1 is MNHEY and CDR2 is SMNVEV (reference sequence). The V gene lost 5 bases and the J gene lost 2 bases, with 0 bases spanning the gap. The CDR3 loop reads CASSQETQYF. The CDR3 DNA reads TGTGCCAGCAGTCAAGAGACCCAGTACTTC.

V gene TRBV11-2 combines with J gene TRBJ1-2, with 9 bases fitting TRBD1. The J segment lost 6 bases and the V segment lost 6 bases, leaving 5 bases of the junction unmatched. Germline V gene sequence: CDR1 SGHAT, CDR2 FQNNGV. CDR3 length: 13 residues. The CDR3 region has the DNA TGTGCCAGCAGTACCCGACAGGGGGATGGCTACACCTTC. Its translation is CASSTRQGDGYTF.

V and J are TRBV25-1 and TRBJ2-3; the match to TRBD2 covers 8 bases. The J segment lost 3 bases and the V segment lost 6 bases, leaving 8 bases of the junction unmatched. This CDR3 has 15 residues. The germline gives CDR1 MGHDK, CDR2 SYGVNS. DNA for the CDR3: TGTGCCAGCAGCCTTACTCGGGGGGGTACAGATACGCAGTATTTT. Encoded protein: CASSLTRGGTDTQYF.

The chain is built from TRBV5-4 and TRBJ2-5; perhaps TRBD1 as D (5 bases). This CDR3 is built from 14 residues. Per the germline V gene, CDR1 is SGHNT and CDR2 is YYREEE (reference sequence). V was cut by 0 bases and J by 5 bases, with 11 bases left in between. CDR3 in DNA: TGTGCCAGCAGCTTGGAGGGGTTCCAGGAGACCCAGTACTTC. Its translation is CASSLEGFQETQYF.

This sequence joins TRBV19 and TRBJ2-6, with D tentatively TRBD2 (5 bases). The V end lost 3 bases, the J end lost 0 bases, and 12 bases lay between the germline ends. In germline, CDR1 is LNHDA, CDR2 SQIVND (reference sequence). The CDR3 has 17 residues. In DNA form, the CDR3 reads TGTGCCAGTAGTATGTGGCCACTAGTCTCTGGGGCCAACGTCCTGACTTTC. Translation: CASSMWPLVSGANVLTF.

V is TRBV3-1 (or the pseudogene TRBV3-2) and J is TRBJ2-7, with D unclear. The CDR3 spans 12 residues. Germline CDR1 LGHDT, CDR2 YNNKEL (reference sequence). V lost 2 bases, J lost 2 bases, and 4 bases lay in between. CDR3 in DNA: TGTGCCAGCAGCCAAAACACCTACGAGCAGTACTTC. Amino acids: CASSQNTYEQYF.

This clone is a singleton in its sample. The V and J genes are TRBV3-1 (or the pseudogene TRBV3-2) and TRBJ1-2, with unresolved D. The CDR3 spans 15 residues. Germline V gives CDR1 LGHDT, CDR2 YNNKEL (reference sequence). Trimming removed 0 bases at V and 8 bases at J, with 16 bases between. The DNA of the CDR3 is TGTGCCAGCAGCCAAGAGAGCCCCGACCTTGACGGCTACACCTTC. Residues: CASSQESPDLDGYTF.

The chain is built from TRBV7-2 and TRBJ2-2, with TRBD2 as a possible D gene (6 bases). The germline CDR1 and CDR2 sequences are SGHTA and FQGNSA. This CDR3 spans 16 amino acids. Trimming cost V 1 base and J 1 base, with 10 bases left between them. CDR3 sequence: CASSLGSGGNTGELFF. CDR3 coding DNA: TGTGCCAGCAGCTTAGGATCCGGGGGGAACACCGGGGAGCTGTTTTTT.

The chain's CDR3 is CASSESTSPGELFF. The CDR3 nucleotides read TGCGCCAGCAGCGAATCCACTAGCCCCGGGGAGCTGTTTTTT. This chain connects TRBV5-1 to TRBJ2-2; a weak D match, TRBD2 (6 bases). Germline assignment: CDR1 SGHRS and CDR2 YFSETQ. The CDR3 extends over 14 amino acids. V was cut by 4 bases and J by 6 bases, with 13 bases left in between.

The V and J genes are TRBV5-1 and TRBJ2-5; a possible D gene is TRBD2 (6 bases). CDR3 length equals 17 residues. CDR1 is SGHRS and CDR2 is YFSETQ in the germline V gene. The V end was cut by 4 bases, the J end by 1 base, with 20 bases between. Here the CDR3 DNA reads TGCGCCAGCAGCCCGGGTAGGAGGGACGGGGGCCAAGAGACCCAGTACTTC. It translates to CASSPGRRDGGQETQYF.

This clone showed up just once. This chain connects TRBV27 to TRBJ1-5; D is uncertain. The CDR3 consists of 14 residues. Per germline, CDR1 MNHEY and CDR2 SMNVEV (reference sequence). The V and J ends lost 6 bases and 0 bases respectively, with 9 bases between them. The CDR3 loop is CASSPRGSNQPQHF. The CDR3, as DNA: TGTGCCAGCAGCCCACGGGGTAGCAATCAGCCCCAGCATTTT.

The rearrangement joins TRBV7-8 to TRBJ2-5, with TRBD2 matching over 8 bases. The germline gives CDR1 SGHVS, CDR2 FQNEAQ. The CDR3 consists of 13 residues. The ends lost 8 bases at V and 0 bases at J; junction bases unmatched: 2. The CDR3 sequence: CASERGYQETQYF. The CDR3 coding sequence is TGTGCCAGCGAGCGGGGGTACCAAGAGACCCAGTACTTC.

This clone was detected once. The chain couples TRBV6-2 or TRBV6-3 to TRBJ2-3, with TRBD1 identical over 10 bases. After removal of 4 bases from V and 4 bases from J, the junction contained 5 bases not matched to a gene. This CDR3 comprises 15 residues. The germline gives CDR1 MNHEY, CDR2 SVGEGT. CDR3 DNA: TGTGCCAGCAGTTGGCGGGACAGGGGTCCAGATACGCAGTATTTT. It specifies CASSWRDRGPDTQYF.

In DNA, the CDR3 is TGCGCCAGCAGCTTAGAGGGACGGACATTTGCTTCTAGCACAGATACGCAGTATTTT. Translation gives CASSLEGRTFASSTDTQYF. V usage is TRBV5-1 and J usage is TRBJ2-3; D possibly uses TRBD1 or TRBD2 (5 bases each). The CDR3 consists of 19 residues. The germline V gene has CDR1 SGHRS and CDR2 YFSETQ. V was shortened by 2 bases and J by 0 bases, with 22 bases between the two germline ends.

The sample holds a few counts of this clone. The gene calls are TRBV19 and TRBJ2-3; 13 bases agree with TRBD2. Trimming took 5 bases from V and 5 from J; bases not matched to a gene: 1. There are 14 residues in the CDR3. Germline V gene sequence: CDR1 LNHDA, CDR2 SQIVND (reference sequence). CDR3 amino acids: CASSRTSGRDTQYF. The CDR3 DNA reads as TGTGCCAGTAGTCGGACTAGCGGGAGAGATACGCAGTATTTT.

The rearrangement joins TRBV19 to TRBJ2-3; D is possibly TRBD2 (6 bases). In germline, CDR1 is LNHDA, CDR2 SQIVND (reference sequence). Trimming cost V 4 bases and J 5 bases, with 16 bases left between them. The CDR3 extends over 15 amino acids. The CDR3 sequence: CASSRKGGAGDTQYF. The CDR3 coding sequence is TGTGCCAGTAGTAGAAAAGGCGGGGCGGGAGATACGCAGTATTTT.

This rearrangement joins TRBV2 to TRBJ1-2; the match to TRBD1 covers 10 bases. Germline lookup yields CDR1 SNHLY and CDR2 FYNNEI. The length of the CDR3 is 14 residues. With 6 bases clipped from V and 9 bases from J, the junction kept 10 bases outside the gene matches. The CDR3 DNA follows: TGTGCCAGCAGCGGGGACAGGGGAGGAATCAGCTACACCTTC. Translated, it gives CASSGDRGGISYTF.

This sequence joins TRBV7-9 and TRBJ1-2; 9 nucleotides line up with TRBD1. CDR1 is SEHNR, CDR2 FQNEAQ, per germline (reference sequence). The CDR3 sequence is 15 residues long. V lost 1 base and J lost 8; bases outside the gene matches: 8. CDR3 bases: TGTGCCAGCAGCTTAGACGGGACAGGGTGGTTCGGCTACACCTTC. This sequence encodes CASSLDGTGWFGYTF.

The chain employs TRBV24-1 and TRBJ2-2; D uncertain. The germline V gene encodes CDR1 KGHDR and CDR2 SFDVKD. This CDR3 comprises 15 residues. Trimming took off 8 bases at V and 0 bases at J, with 12 bases between the two ends. The CDR3 DNA reads TGTGCCACCAAGCCCGACAACTCGAACACCGGGGAGCTGTTTTTT. It translates to CATKPDNSNTGELFF.

This rearrangement joins TRBV9 to TRBJ2-7, with 9 positions matching TRBD2. V trimming: 7 bases; J trimming: 1 base; junction bases outside the gene matches: 6. The CDR3 covers 14 residues. Germline CDR1 is SGDLS and CDR2 is YYNGEE. Here the CDR3 DNA reads TGTGCCAGCGCCATAGCGGGAGAATCCTACGAGCAGTACTTC. Translated: CASAIAGESYEQYF.

V gene TRBV7-2 combines with J gene TRBJ1-1; no definite D call. The CDR3 has 15 amino acids. In germline, CDR1 is SGHTA, CDR2 FQGNSA. The ends were cut back, 5 bases at V and 0 bases at J, with 13 bases in the middle. CDR3 protein: CASSRTEDMNTEAFF. The CDR3 DNA is TGTGCCAGCAGCCGGACGGAAGACATGAACACTGAAGCTTTCTTT.

V is TRBV3-1 (or the pseudogene TRBV3-2) and J is TRBJ2-1; 8 bases are shared with TRBD1. J was trimmed by 3 bases and V by 5 bases; bases with no gene match: 0. Germline CDR1 is LGHDT and CDR2 is YNNKEL (reference sequence). CDR3 length: 13 amino acids. CDR3 amino acids: CASSTGGYNEQFF. CDR3 DNA: TGTGCCAGCAGCACAGGGGGCTACAATGAGCAGTTCTTC.

CDR3 sequence (DNA): TGTGCCAGCAGCCCGACCGGGGCTAGCACAGATACGCAGTATTTT. Amino acid sequence: CASSPTGASTDTQYF. The V gene is TRBV7-7, the J gene TRBJ2-3; perhaps D is TRBD1 or TRBD2 (5 bases each). Germline CDR1 and CDR2: SSHAT and FNYEAQ (reference sequence). The CDR3 loop spans 15 amino acids. V lost 5 bases, J lost 0 bases, and 12 bases lay in between. The whole variable domain, filled in from reference TRBV7-7 and TRBJ2-3, reads GAGVSQSPRYKVTKRGQDVTLRCDPISSHATLYWYQQALGQGPEFLTYFNYEAQPDKSGLPSDRFSAERPEGSISTLTIQRTEQRDSAMYRCASSPTGASTDTQYFGPGTRLTVL.